Listed below are T cell receptor beta chains from one sample, sequenced in a study of blood T cells in healthy people across ages. TCRdb processed the 5' RACE reads anew with MiXCR; each CDR3 protein has one entry. This sample has about 1.6 million distinct CDR3 sequences, with 34% found just once. Material for sequencing was blood. All receptors come from a woman aged 30 to 39 in good health. The CDR3 runs from the conserved cysteine through the conserved F or W. D genes are given only for firm matches. A clone size is listed for some rows: how often the clone was seen (once, few, many), or a class if it is expanded.

D	V	J	size	DNA	CDR3
NA	TRBV9	TRBJ2-7	NA	TGTGCCAGCAGCCCCCGGACTATTGACGAGCAGTACTTC	CASSPRTIDEQYF
TRBD1	TRBV5-8	TRBJ1-2	NA	TGTGCCAGCAGCTTGGCGGACCTGGGACAGGGCAATGGCTACACCTTC	CASSLADLGQGNGYTF
NA	TRBV6-5	TRBJ2-5	NA	TGTGCCAGCAGTTCCTTCGGACTGCATCAAGAGTCCCAGTACTTC	CASSSFGLHQESQYF
NA	TRBV12-3/TRBV12-4	TRBJ2-3	NA	TGTGCCAGCAGTTTAATGTGGGGGGGCGCAGATATGCAGTATTTT	CASSLMWGGADMQYF
TRBD1	TRBV6-6	TRBJ2-1	few	TGTGCCAGCAGTTACTCGACACTCGGGACAGAATACAATGAGCAGTTCTTC	CASSYSTLGTEYNEQFF
NA	TRBV3-1	TRBJ2-2	few	TGTGCCAGCAGCCAATCGGACCGTTTCACCGGGGAGCTGTTTTTT	CASSQSDRFTGELFF
TRBD2	TRBV5-6	TRBJ2-1	NA	TGTGCCAGCAGCCCGCCCTATGCCACGACTAGCACAGACAATGAGCAGTTCTTC	CASSPPYATTSTDNEQFF
NA	TRBV4-1	TRBJ1-5	many	TGCGCCAGCAGCCAAGATTATAACGGAGGGTCCCAGCATTTT	CASSQDYNGGSQHF
TRBD2	TRBV29-1	TRBJ2-2	NA	TGCAGCGCCGTAGGACTAGCGGGGACCGGGGAGCTGTTTTTT	CSAVGLAGTGELFF
NA	TRBV2	TRBJ2-1	few	TGTGCCAGTGGAAGATGGGGTGAGGACAATGAGCAGTTCTTC	CASGRWGEDNEQFF
NA	TRBV5-1	TRBJ2-5	few	TGCGCCAGCAGCACCCCTGACAGGACGACCCAGTACTTC	CASSTPDRTTQYF
TRBD1	TRBV5-1	TRBJ2-7	NA	TGCGCCAGCAGCTGGGGACAGGGTCTCAACGAGCAGTACTTC	CASSWGQGLNEQYF
NA	TRBV7-9	TRBJ1-2	few	TGTGCCAGCAGCCGCGACAGACACTATGGCTACACCTTC	CASSRDRHYGYTF
TRBD1	TRBV2	TRBJ1-6	NA	TGTGCCAGCAGTGAACGACAGGGAGGCAATTCACCCCTCCACTTT	CASSERQGGNSPLHF
NA	TRBV29-1	TRBJ1-2	NA	TGCAGCGTTCCAGGCTACACCTTC	CSVPGYTF
TRBD2	TRBV4-1	TRBJ2-5	few	TGCGCCAGCAGCCAACCTACTAGCGGGGGGGCCCGAAAGTACTTC	CASSQPTSGGARKYF
NA	TRBV5-1	TRBJ1-1	NA	TGCGCCAGCAGCAGCGCAGACACTGAAGCTTTCTTT	CASSSADTEAFF
NA	TRBV7-2	TRBJ2-7	NA	TGTGCCAGCAGCTCTAGGACGACGGGGCCCTCCTACGAGCAGTACTTC	CASSSRTTGPSYEQYF
NA	TRBV28	TRBJ2-7	NA	TGTGCCAGCAGCTATCAGGGCGGAGGGTCCTACGAGCAGTACTTC	CASSYQGGGSYEQYF
NA	TRBV28	TRBJ1-3	NA	TGTGCCAGCAGTAACGACCGGGGCTATGGAAACACCATATATTTT	CASSNDRGYGNTIYF
TRBD2	TRBV30	TRBJ2-5	few	TGTGCCTGGAGTGGTGGACTAGCGGGAGAGACCCAGTACTTC	CAWSGGLAGETQYF
TRBD1	TRBV7-9	TRBJ1-4	NA	TGTGCCAGCATCGATTGGACAGGGGCAACTAATGAAAAACTGTTTTTT	CASIDWTGATNEKLFF
NA	TRBV5-5	TRBJ2-1	few	TGTGCCAGCAGCTTGGAGCCCCGACACAACAATGAGCAGTTCTTC	CASSLEPRHNNEQFF
NA	TRBV6-1	TRBJ1-2	NA	TGTGCCAGCAGTGAATCCCTATTGACAGATTTTAACTATGGCTACACCTTC	CASSESLLTDFNYGYTF
NA	TRBV28	TRBJ2-7	NA	TGTGCCAGCAGTTTTGAAAACGACGAGCAGTACTTC	CASSFENDEQYF
NA	TRBV10-3	TRBJ1-6	few	TGTGCCATCAGTGAGGTGGCAGGGGATACTTCACCCCTCCACTTT	CAISEVAGDTSPLHF
NA	TRBV28	TRBJ2-5	NA	TGTGCCAGCAGTTTATCAGCTAGCGTACCACCTCAAGAGACCCAGTACTTC	CASSLSASVPPQETQYF
NA	TRBV10-3	TRBJ1-6	few	TGTGCCATCAGAACAGGGAACAGCTCCTATAATTCACCCCTCCACTTT	CAIRTGNSSYNSPLHF
TRBD2	TRBV10-3	TRBJ2-1	NA	TGTGCCATCACCCAGACTAGCGGGGGTCTTCTGTATGAGCAGTTCTTC	CAITQTSGGLLYEQFF
TRBD2	TRBV4-1	TRBJ2-1	NA	TGCGCCAGCAGCCTCGGACTAGCGCCAGACAATAAGCAGTTCTTC	CASSLGLAPDNKQFF
TRBD1	TRBV4-1	TRBJ2-1	few	TGCGCCAGCAGCCAAGCTTGGGGACAGGGGGCCTTTGAGCAGTTCTTC	CASSQAWGQGAFEQFF
TRBD1	TRBV12-3/TRBV12-4	TRBJ1-4	NA	TGTGCCAGCAGTCTACGGACAGGAGGTACCGAAAAACTGTTTTTT	CASSLRTGGTEKLFF
TRBD2	TRBV4-1	TRBJ2-1	NA	TGCGCCAGCAGCCACCCCAGGACTAGCGGGAGTTACAATGAGCAGTTCTTC	CASSHPRTSGSYNEQFF
TRBD2	TRBV4-1	TRBJ2-3	NA	TGCGCCAGCAGCCAAGGGAGCGGGAGTTTGCCAGATACGCAGTATTTT	CASSQGSGSLPDTQYF
NA	TRBV4-1	TRBJ2-7	few	TGCGCCAGCGGCCAAGCGGTAGGACTTATAGGCGAGCAGTACTTC	CASGQAVGLIGEQYF
NA	TRBV20-1	TRBJ1-5	few	TGCAGTGCCGACCTAGCACCCCAGGGGCATCAGCCCCAGCATTTT	CSADLAPQGHQPQHF
TRBD1	TRBV5-1	TRBJ1-2	few	TGCGCCAGCAGCTTCAGGGGGAAGGATGGCTACACCTTC	CASSFRGKDGYTF
TRBD2	TRBV25-1	TRBJ2-7	many	TGTGCCAGCAGTGAGACTAGCGGGGGGGTCTACGAGCAGTACTTC	CASSETSGGVYEQYF
NA	TRBV20-1	TRBJ2-1	NA	TGCAGTGCTGTAGCCGGCAATGAGCAGTTCTTC	CSAVAGNEQFF
NA	TRBV20-1	TRBJ2-7	NA	TGCAGTGCTAGAGAGGAGCCACAGCCCTCCTACGAGCAGTACTTC	CSAREEPQPSYEQYF
NA	TRBV28	TRBJ2-3	few	TGTGCCAGCAGTTCTATCCGGGACACCACAGATACGCAGTATTTT	CASSSIRDTTDTQYF
NA	TRBV19	TRBJ2-5	NA	TGTGCCAGTAGTGTAAGCGAAAACAAAGAGACCCAGTACTTC	CASSVSENKETQYF
NA	TRBV7-3	TRBJ2-3	few	TGTGCCAGCAGCTTTTTTCGGGAGTCTACAGATACGCAGTATTTT	CASSFFRESTDTQYF
TRBD1	TRBV7-3	TRBJ2-1	NA	TGTGCCAGCAGGATAACAGGGGGAGGTGAGCAGTTCTTC	CASRITGGGEQFF
NA	TRBV4-1	TRBJ1-4	NA	TGCGCCAGCAGCCAGCAAGAGAGGGCAACTAATGAAAAGCTGTTTTTT	CASSQQERATNEKLFF
TRBD1	TRBV18	TRBJ1-2	NA	TGTGCCAGCTCACCCTCGGGACAGGGTGGTGGCCACACCTTC	CASSPSGQGGGHTF
NA	TRBV29-1	TRBJ2-5	many	TGCAGCGTCGAGGGGGGCCCGGGGGAGACCCAGTACTTC	CSVEGGPGETQYF
TRBD1	TRBV28	TRBJ2-2	few	TGTGCCAGCAGTTTGCCCGCAGGGGGCAATTCGTTCGGGGAGCTGTTTTTT	CASSLPAGGNSFGELFF
NA	TRBV6-1	TRBJ1-2	few	TGTGCCAGCCAGGCAGGGTCTTACTATGGCTACACCTTC	CASQAGSYYGYTF
TRBD1	TRBV6-6	TRBJ1-2	few	TGTGCCAGCAGTTACTCAGTGGACAGGGCCGCCTATGGCTACACCTTC	CASSYSVDRAAYGYTF
NA	TRBV7-9	TRBJ1-2	few	TGTGCCAGCAGCTCAGCCGGTTCTAACTATGGCTACACCTTC	CASSSAGSNYGYTF